The 10 T cell receptor beta chains below all came from one sample that was sequenced in a study of human T cells and chemical hapten exposure. TCRdb called the RACE reads again in MiXCR, with one record for every CDR3 protein. The repertoire holds around 99,000 distinct CDR3 sequences, with 8% to 13% as singletons. Specified time point: patch test 2, 6 weeks after DPC sensitization. Treatment reported: therapeutic diphenylcyclopropenone sensitization with weekly scalp DPC. The starting material was whole blood, obtained in connection with sensitization to the hapten diphenylcyclopropenone (DPC). The receptors come from a man aged 35 to 55 with alopecia areata. Some clones in this sample may be carry-over from other donors' samples.

In this sample, this clonotype turned up many times. The rearrangement joins TRBV24-1 to TRBJ1-2, with D hard to call. V lost 8 bases to trimming and J lost 0 bases, with 15 bases between them. The CDR3 spans 15 residues. Germline V gives CDR1 KGHDR, CDR2 SFDVKD. CDR3 coding DNA: TGTGCCACCATCAGAGTCTTCATAGCTAACTATGGCTACACCTTC. This encodes CATIRVFIANYGYTF.

The chain recombines TRBV20-1 with TRBJ1-4, with D uncertain. The V gene lost 1 base and the J gene lost 4 bases, with 13 bases spanning the gap. The CDR3 runs to 15 residues. The germline gives CDR1 DFQATT, CDR2 SNEGSKA (reference sequence). CDR3 sequence (DNA): TGCAGTGCTAGAGGTGCCCGGTCCGATAATGAAAAACTGTTTTTT. It codes for CSARGARSDNEKLFF.

There are a few counts of this clonotype. V and J are TRBV27 and TRBJ2-3; D gene uncertain. Looked up from germline, CDR1 is MNHEY and CDR2 is SMNVEV (reference sequence). Trimming took off 1 base at V and 6 bases at J, with 11 bases between the two ends. This CDR3 comprises 14 residues. CDR3 sequence: CASSLFRPSDTQYF. The CDR3 nucleotides are TGTGCCAGCAGTTTATTTAGACCCAGCGATACGCAGTATTTT.

The chain has TRBV6-1 and TRBJ2-2, with D perhaps TRBD1 (6 bases). V lost 4 bases to trimming and J lost 4 bases, with 10 bases between them. Germline V CDR1 and CDR2: MNHNS, SASEGT. This CDR3 region has 14 residues. The CDR3 bases are TGTGCCAGCAGTGGGCTAGGGGGCACCGGGGAGCTGTTTTTT. Its translation is CASSGLGGTGELFF.

The chain carries TRBV20-1 and TRBJ2-1; possible D gene TRBD1, 6 bases. Looked up from germline, CDR1 is DFQATT and CDR2 is SNEGSKA (reference sequence). This CDR3 contains 15 residues. V lost 0 bases to trimming and J lost 4 bases, with 13 bases between them. The CDR3, as DNA: TGCAGTGCTAGAGATATAGGACAGCGATACAATGAGCAGTTCTTC. This sequence encodes CSARDIGQRYNEQFF.

This clonotype showed up many times. The chain has TRBV7-2 and TRBJ2-5; D remains ambiguous. Germline-derived CDR1 and CDR2 are SGHTA and FQGNSA. V was trimmed by 3 bases and J by 3 bases, leaving 5 bases between them. The CDR3 is 12 residues long. CDR3 amino acids: CASSLVKETQYF. Written as DNA, the CDR3 is TGTGCCAGCAGCTTGGTAAAAGAGACCCAGTACTTC.

This clonotype has a count of ten or more. The V and J genes are TRBV28 and TRBJ1-1; maybe TRBD1 (5 bases). CDR3 length: 15 residues. V was pared by 8 bases and J by 4 bases, with 20 bases between. Germline V gives CDR1 MDHEN, CDR2 SYDVKM. This chain's CDR3 is CASGSGTIEGTEAFF. DNA for the CDR3: TGTGCCAGCGGTTCCGGGACCATCGAAGGCACTGAAGCTTTCTTT.

This clonotype occurred a few times. The chain recombines TRBV6-2 or TRBV6-3 with TRBJ1-5, with 10 nucleotides matching TRBD1. J gave up 4 bases and V 5 bases, and 2 bases lay outside the gene matches. Per germline, CDR1 MNHEY and CDR2 SVGEGT. The CDR3 covers 14 residues. In nucleotides, the CDR3 is TGTGCCAGCAGTCGACAGGGGGCAAATCAGCCCCAGCATTTT. It codes for CASSRQGANQPQHF.

This clonotype was observed a handful of times. The chain has TRBV9 and TRBJ1-1; TRBD1 matches at 7 bases. Losses at the gene ends were 1 base for V and 5 bases for J; bases not matched to a gene: 8. Germline assignment: CDR1 SGDLS and CDR2 YYNGEE. The CDR3 runs 15 residues. CDR3 bases: TGTGCCAGCAGCGTAATGGGGACAGTCGGTACTGAAGCTTTCTTT. This sequence encodes CASSVMGTVGTEAFF.

In its sample, this clonotype was seen a few times. The gene calls are TRBV27 and TRBJ1-5; D is unclear. With 3 bases removed from V and 7 bases from J, the gap between germline ends came to 10 bases. CDR1 and CDR2 (germline): MNHEY, SMNVEV (reference sequence). This CDR3 has 13 amino acids. CDR3 region: CASSLQRGQPQHF. The CDR3, as DNA: TGTGCCAGCAGTTTGCAGCGCGGGCAGCCCCAGCATTTT.